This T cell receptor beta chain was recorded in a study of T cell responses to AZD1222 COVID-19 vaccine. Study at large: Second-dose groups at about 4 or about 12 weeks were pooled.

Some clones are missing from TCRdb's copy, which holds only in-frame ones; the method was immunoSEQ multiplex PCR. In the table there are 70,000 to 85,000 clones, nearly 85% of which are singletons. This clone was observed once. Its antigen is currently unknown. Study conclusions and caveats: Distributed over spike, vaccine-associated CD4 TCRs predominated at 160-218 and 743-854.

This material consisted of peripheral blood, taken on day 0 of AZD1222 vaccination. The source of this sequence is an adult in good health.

The CDR3 spells CASSEAGGLETQYF. The CDR3 DNA reads as TGTGCCAGCAGTGAGGCAGGGGGCCTGGAGACCCAGTACTTC. This chain joins TRBV6-1 and TRBJ2-5; 8 bases line up with TRBD1. CDR1 is MNHNS, CDR2 SASEGT, per germline. The J segment lost 5 bases and the V segment lost 3 bases, leaving 5 bases of the junction unmatched. The CDR3 is made up of 14 amino acids.